These 6 T cell receptor beta chains came from one sample sequenced in a study of beta chain features in type 1 diabetes. All of the isolated RNA was reverse transcribed, so expressed TCRB transcripts were sequenced. Sequencing used immunoSEQ multiplex PCR; TCRdb keeps in-frame clones, though not all of them. In the table there are around 150,000 clones, 6% to 7.5% of which are singletons. Sequencing used central memory CD4+ T cells from blood. These receptors were taken from a young woman in good health.

This chain connects TRBV27 to TRBJ2-7; D is possibly TRBD2 (6 bases). CDR3 length: 17 amino acids. Germline V gene data show CDR1 as MNHEY and CDR2 as SMNVEV (reference sequence). The V and J ends lost 5 bases and 0 bases respectively, with 20 bases between them. CDR3: CASSPLPVAGISYEQYF. CDR3 coding DNA: TGTGCCAGCAGTCCCCTCCCTGTGGCGGGGATCTCCTACGAGCAGTACTTC.

Only a few counts were recorded for this clone. The chain couples TRBV18 to TRBJ2-1; 7 bases line up with TRBD2. The CDR3 covers 15 residues. Looked up from germline, CDR1 is KGHSH and CDR2 is LQKENI. Trimming cost V 0 bases and J 7 bases; bases outside gene matches: 6. The CDR3 sequence: CASSPPGGRDNEQFF. In DNA, the CDR3 is TGTGCCAGCTCACCACCGGGCGGGAGAGATAATGAGCAGTTCTTC.

The chain joins TRBV7-3 to TRBJ2-1; TRBD2 matches at 12 bases. J lost 4 bases, V lost 5 bases, and 15 bases had no gene match. CDR1 SGHTA and CDR2 FQGTGA come from the germline V gene. This CDR3 has 19 amino acids. Written as DNA, the CDR3 is TGTGCCAGCAGCCCACCAAGGCACCTAGCGGGAGGGAAGTACAATGAGCAGTTCTTC. This sequence encodes CASSPPRHLAGGKYNEQFF.

Many counts were recorded for this clone. CDR3 sequence (DNA): TGTGCCAGCTCTCATGACTCGGTCGATGAGCAGTTCTTC. This sequence encodes CASSHDSVDEQFF. V gene TRBV18 combines with J gene TRBJ2-1; D gene unclear. The germline V and J ends were trimmed by 6 bases and 8 bases, with 14 bases remaining between them. Germline V CDR1 and CDR2: KGHSH, LQKENI. There are 13 residues in the CDR3.

CDR3 sequence: CASSYPGTGGFEDEQFF. CDR3 DNA: TGTGCCAGCAGCTACCCCGGGACAGGGGGCTTCGAGGATGAGCAGTTCTTC. The genes are TRBV7-3 and TRBJ2-1, with 12 bases matching TRBD1. CDR3 length: 17 residues. J was trimmed by 8 bases and V by 4 bases; bases with no gene match: 12. From germline, CDR1 is SGHTA and CDR2 FQGTGA.

This clone was recorded at least ten times. The J gene is TRBJ2-1, the V gene TRBV4-2, with TRBD2 matching over 7 bases. The CDR3 runs 17 residues. J lost 6 bases, V lost 1 base, and 12 bases had no gene match. CDR1 is LGHNA and CDR2 is YNFKEQ in the germline V gene. CDR3 sequence: CASSQANLRERLNEQFF. CDR3 coding DNA: TGTGCCAGCAGCCAAGCTAACCTGCGGGAGAGACTCAATGAGCAGTTCTTC.